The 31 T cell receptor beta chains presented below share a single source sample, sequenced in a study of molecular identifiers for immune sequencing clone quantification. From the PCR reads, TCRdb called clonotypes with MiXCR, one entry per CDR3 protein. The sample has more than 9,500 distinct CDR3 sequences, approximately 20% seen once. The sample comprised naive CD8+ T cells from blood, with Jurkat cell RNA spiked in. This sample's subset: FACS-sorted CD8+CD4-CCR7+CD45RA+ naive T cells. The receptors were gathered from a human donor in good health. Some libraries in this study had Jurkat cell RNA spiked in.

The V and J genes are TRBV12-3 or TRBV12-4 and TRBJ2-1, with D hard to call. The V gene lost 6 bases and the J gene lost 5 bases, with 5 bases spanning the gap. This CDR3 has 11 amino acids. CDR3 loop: CASSPHNEQFF. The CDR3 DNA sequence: TGTGCCAGCAGCCCCCACAATGAGCAGTTCTTC.

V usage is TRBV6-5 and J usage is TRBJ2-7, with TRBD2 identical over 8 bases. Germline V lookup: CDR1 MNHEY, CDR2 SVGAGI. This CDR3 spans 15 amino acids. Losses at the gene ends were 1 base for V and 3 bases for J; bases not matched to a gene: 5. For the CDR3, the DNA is TGTGCCAGCAGTTACTACGGGGGGGCTGGCTACGAGCAGTACTTC. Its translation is CASSYYGGAGYEQYF.

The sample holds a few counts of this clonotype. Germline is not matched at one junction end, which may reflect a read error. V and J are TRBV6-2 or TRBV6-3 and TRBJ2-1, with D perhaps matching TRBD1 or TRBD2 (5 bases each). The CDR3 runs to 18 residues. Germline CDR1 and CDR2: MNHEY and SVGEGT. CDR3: CTSSYSSPWGLSYNEQFF. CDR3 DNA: TGTACCAGCAGTTACTCGTCCCCTTGGGGGTTATCCTACAATGAGCAGTTCTTC.

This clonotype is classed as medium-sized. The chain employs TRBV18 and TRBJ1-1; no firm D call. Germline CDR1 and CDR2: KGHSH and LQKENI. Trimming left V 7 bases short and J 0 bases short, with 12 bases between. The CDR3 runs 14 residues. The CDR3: CASFIFSLNTEAFF. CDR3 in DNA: TGTGCCAGCTTTATTTTTAGTTTGAACACTGAAGCTTTCTTT. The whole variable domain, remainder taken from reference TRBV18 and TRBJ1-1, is NAGVMQNPRHLVRRRGQEARLRCSPMKGHSHVYWYRQLPEEGLKFMVYLQKENIIDESGMPKERFSAEFPKEGPSILRIQQVVRGDSAAYFCASFIFSLNTEAFFGQGTRLTVV.

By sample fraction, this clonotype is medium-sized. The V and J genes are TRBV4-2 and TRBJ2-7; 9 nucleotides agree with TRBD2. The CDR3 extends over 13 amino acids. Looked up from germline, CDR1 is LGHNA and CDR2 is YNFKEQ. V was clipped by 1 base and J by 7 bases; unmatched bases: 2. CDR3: CASSQVSGGEQYF. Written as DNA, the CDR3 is TGTGCCAGCAGCCAAGTGAGCGGGGGGGAGCAGTACTTC.

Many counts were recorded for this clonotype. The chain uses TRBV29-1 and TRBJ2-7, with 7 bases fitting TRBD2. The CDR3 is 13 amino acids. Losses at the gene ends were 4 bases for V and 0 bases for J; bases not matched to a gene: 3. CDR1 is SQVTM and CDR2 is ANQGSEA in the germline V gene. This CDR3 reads CSVGGGSSYEQYF. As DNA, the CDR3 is TGCAGCGTTGGGGGCGGGAGCTCCTACGAGCAGTACTTC.

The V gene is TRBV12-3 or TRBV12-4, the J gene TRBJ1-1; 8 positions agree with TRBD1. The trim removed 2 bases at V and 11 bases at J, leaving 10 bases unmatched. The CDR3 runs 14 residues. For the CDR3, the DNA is TGTGCCAGCAGTTTATTTGCGGACAGGGTTGGGGCTTTCTTT. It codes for CASSLFADRVGAFF.

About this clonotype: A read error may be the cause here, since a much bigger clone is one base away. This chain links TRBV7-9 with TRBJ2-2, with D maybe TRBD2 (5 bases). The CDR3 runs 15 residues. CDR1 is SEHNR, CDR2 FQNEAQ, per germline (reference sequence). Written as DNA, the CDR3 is TGTGCCAGCAGCTCGCGGATGGGGAGCACCGGGGAGCCGTTTTTT. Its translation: CASSSRMGSTGEPFF.

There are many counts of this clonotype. The chain's CDR3 is CASSFPYTGELFF. CDR3 bases: TGTGCCAGTAGTTTCCCCTACACCGGGGAGCTGTTTTTT. V is TRBV19 and J is TRBJ2-2; D unclear. Trimming removed 5 bases from V and 3 bases from J, with 7 bases in between. The CDR3 contains 13 residues. The germline V gene has CDR1 LNHDA and CDR2 SQIVND (reference sequence).

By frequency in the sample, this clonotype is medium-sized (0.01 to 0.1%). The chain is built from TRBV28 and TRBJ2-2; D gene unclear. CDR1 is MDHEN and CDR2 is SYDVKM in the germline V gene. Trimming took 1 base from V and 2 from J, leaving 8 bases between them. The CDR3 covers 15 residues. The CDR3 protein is CASSLFRVNTGELFF. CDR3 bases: TGTGCCAGCAGTTTATTTAGGGTAAACACCGGGGAGCTGTTTTTT.

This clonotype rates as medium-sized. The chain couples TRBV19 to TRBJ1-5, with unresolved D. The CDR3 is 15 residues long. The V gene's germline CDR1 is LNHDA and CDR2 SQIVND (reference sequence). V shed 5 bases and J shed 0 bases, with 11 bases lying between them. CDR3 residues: CASSGGPYSNQPQHF. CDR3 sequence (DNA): TGTGCCAGTAGTGGCGGACCCTATAGCAATCAGCCCCAGCATTTT.

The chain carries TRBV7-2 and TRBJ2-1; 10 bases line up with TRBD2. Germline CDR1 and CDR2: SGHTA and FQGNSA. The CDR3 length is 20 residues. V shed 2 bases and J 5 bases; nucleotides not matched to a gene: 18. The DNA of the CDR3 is TGTGCCAGCAGCTTACCCTCCTCTGTCTGGGCTAGCGGGAGAGACAATGAGCAGTTCTTC. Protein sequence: CASSLPSSVWASGRDNEQFF.

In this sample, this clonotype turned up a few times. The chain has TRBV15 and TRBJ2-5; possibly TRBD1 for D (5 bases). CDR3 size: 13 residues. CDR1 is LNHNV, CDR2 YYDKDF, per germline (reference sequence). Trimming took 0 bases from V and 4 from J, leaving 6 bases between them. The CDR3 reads CATSRDRGETQYF. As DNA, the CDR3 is TGTGCCACCAGCAGAGATAGGGGAGAGACCCAGTACTTC.

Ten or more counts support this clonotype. The CDR3 nucleotides read TGTGCCAGCAGAATGGGTTACGAGCAGTACTTC. As protein: CASRMGYEQYF. The chain has TRBV25-1 and TRBJ2-7; no clear D gene. Germline CDR1 MGHDK, CDR2 SYGVNS. V was clipped by 6 bases and J by 4 bases, with 7 bases between them. This CDR3 is 11 amino acids long.

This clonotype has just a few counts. CDR3 in amino acids: CASSPSSGDRDTEAFF. CDR3 sequence (DNA): TGTGCCAGCAGTCCATCGTCGGGGGACAGAGACACTGAAGCTTTCTTT. V gene TRBV27 combines with J gene TRBJ1-1; 7 bases fit TRBD1. CDR3 length: 16 amino acids. Germline lookup yields CDR1 MNHEY and CDR2 SMNVEV (reference sequence). J gave up 3 bases and V 5 bases, and 12 bases lay outside the gene matches.

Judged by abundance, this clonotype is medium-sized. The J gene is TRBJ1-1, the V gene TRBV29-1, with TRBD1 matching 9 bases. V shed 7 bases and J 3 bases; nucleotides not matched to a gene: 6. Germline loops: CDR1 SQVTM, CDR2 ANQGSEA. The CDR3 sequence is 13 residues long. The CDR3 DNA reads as TGCAGCGGGGACAGGGAGGGAGACACTGAAGCTTTCTTT. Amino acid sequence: CSGDREGDTEAFF.

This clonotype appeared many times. The CDR3 here is CASSFPGTTEAFF. CDR3 sequence (DNA): TGCGCCAGCAGCTTCCCAGGGACCACTGAAGCTTTCTTT. The chain couples TRBV5-1 to TRBJ1-1, with D perhaps TRBD1 (5 bases). The CDR3 runs to 13 residues. V lost 2 bases and J 4 bases, leaving 9 bases between the germline ends. Germline-derived CDR1 and CDR2 are SGHRS and YFSETQ.

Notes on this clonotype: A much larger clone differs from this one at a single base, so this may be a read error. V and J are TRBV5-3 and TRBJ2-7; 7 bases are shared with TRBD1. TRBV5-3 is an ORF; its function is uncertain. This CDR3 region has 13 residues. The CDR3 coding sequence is TGTGCCAGCAGCGACAGGGTCTCCCACGAGCAGTACTTC. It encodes CASSDRVSHEQYF.

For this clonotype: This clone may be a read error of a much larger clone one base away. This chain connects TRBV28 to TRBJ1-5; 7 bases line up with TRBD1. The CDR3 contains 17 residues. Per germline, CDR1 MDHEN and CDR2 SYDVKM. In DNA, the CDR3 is TGTGCCGGCAGTTTAGGGTCGACAGGGTTCCACGATCAGCCCCAGCATTTT. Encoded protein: CAGSLGSTGFHDQPQHF.

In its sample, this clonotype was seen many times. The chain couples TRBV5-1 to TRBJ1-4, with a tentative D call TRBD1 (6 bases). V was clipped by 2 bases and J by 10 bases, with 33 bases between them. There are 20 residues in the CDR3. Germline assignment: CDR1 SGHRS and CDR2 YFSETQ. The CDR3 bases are TGCGCCAGCAGCTTAGGGCGGATCGGGGACAAAGGTTTGGCACGGAGAAAACTGTTTTTT. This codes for CASSLGRIGDKGLARRKLFF.

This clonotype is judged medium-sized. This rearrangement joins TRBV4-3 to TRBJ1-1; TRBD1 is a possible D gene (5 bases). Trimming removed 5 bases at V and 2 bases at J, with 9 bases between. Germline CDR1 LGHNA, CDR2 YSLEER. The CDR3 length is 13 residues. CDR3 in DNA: TGCGCCAGCAGCGACGGGACTAACACTGAAGCTTTCTTT. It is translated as CASSDGTNTEAFF.

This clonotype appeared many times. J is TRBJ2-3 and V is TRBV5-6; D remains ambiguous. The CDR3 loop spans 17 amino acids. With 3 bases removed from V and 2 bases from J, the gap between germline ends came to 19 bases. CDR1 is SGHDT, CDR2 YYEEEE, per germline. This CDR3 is CASSSSREGPFTDTQYF. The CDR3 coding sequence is TGTGCCAGCAGCTCGAGCCGAGAAGGGCCCTTCACAGATACGCAGTATTTT.

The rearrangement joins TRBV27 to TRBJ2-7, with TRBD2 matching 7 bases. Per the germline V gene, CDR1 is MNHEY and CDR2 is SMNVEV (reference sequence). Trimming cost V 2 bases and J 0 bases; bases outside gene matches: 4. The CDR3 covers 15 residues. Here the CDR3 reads CASSLVGGSSYEQYF. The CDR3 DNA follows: TGTGCCAGCAGTTTAGTTGGCGGGAGCTCCTACGAGCAGTACTTC.

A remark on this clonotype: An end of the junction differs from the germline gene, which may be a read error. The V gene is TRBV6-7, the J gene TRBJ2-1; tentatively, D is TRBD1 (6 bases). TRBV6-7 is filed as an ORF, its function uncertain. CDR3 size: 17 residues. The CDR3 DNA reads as TGTGCCAGCAGTTACTTCTTTGAGGGGGTAAACGGAGGTGAGCTGTTCTTC. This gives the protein CASSYFFEGVNGGELFF.

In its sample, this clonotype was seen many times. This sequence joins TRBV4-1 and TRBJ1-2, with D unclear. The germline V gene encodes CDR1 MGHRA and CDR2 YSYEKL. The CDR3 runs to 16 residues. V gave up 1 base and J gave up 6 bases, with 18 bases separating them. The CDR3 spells CASSQGRLSYLNGYTF. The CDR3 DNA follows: TGCGCCAGCAGCCAAGGTCGTCTGAGTTATTTGAATGGCTACACCTTC.

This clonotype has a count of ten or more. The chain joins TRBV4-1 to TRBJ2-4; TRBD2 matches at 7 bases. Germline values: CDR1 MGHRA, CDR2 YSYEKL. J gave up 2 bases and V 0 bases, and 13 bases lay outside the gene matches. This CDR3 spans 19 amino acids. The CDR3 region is CASSQDRWRLAETKNIQYF. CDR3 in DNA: TGCGCCAGCAGCCAAGATAGGTGGCGGCTAGCGGAGACCAAAAACATTCAGTACTTC.

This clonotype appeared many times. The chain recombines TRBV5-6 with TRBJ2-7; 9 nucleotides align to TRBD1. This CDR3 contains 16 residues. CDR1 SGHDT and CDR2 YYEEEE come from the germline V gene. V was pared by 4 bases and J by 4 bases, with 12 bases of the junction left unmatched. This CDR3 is CASSPTTGTGYYEQYF. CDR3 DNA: TGTGCCAGCAGCCCTACTACCGGGACAGGGTATTACGAGCAGTACTTC.

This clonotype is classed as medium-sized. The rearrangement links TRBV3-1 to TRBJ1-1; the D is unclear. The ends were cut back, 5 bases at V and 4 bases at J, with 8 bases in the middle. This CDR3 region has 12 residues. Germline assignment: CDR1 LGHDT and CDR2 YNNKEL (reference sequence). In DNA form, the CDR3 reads TGTGCCAGCAGCGAAGGAGGCACTGAAGCTTTCTTT. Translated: CASSEGGTEAFF.

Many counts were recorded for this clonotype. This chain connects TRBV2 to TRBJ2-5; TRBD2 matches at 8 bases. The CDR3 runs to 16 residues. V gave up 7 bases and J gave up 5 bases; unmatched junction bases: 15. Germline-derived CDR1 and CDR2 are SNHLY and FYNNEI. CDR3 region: CASIYVDSGIQETQYF. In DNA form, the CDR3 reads TGTGCCAGCATTTACGTTGATAGCGGGATACAGGAGACCCAGTACTTC.

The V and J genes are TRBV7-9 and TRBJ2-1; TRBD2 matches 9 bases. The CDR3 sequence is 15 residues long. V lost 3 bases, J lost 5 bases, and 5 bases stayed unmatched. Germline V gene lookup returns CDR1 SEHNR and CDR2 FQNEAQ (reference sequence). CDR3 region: CASSFGLAGNNEQFF. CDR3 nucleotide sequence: TGTGCCAGCAGCTTTGGGCTAGCGGGGAACAATGAGCAGTTCTTC.

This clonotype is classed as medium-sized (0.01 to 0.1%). Written as DNA, the CDR3 is TGTGCCAGCAGCAAGGGGCTGCGGAGCTCCTACAATGAGCAGTTCTTC. This translates into CASSKGLRSSYNEQFF. This chain connects TRBV11-2 to TRBJ2-1; a possible D gene is TRBD1 (5 bases). The CDR3 is 16 amino acids. V shed 5 bases and J shed 0 bases, with 14 bases lying between them. Germline CDR1 is SGHAT and CDR2 is FQNNGV.